Here is one TCR beta chain with its context. This entry is derived from a study of control samples from healthy donors and cancer patients. The CDR3 runs to 12 residues. Trimming cost V 4 bases and J 4 bases, with 5 bases left between them. Germline CDR1 and CDR2: LNHDA and SQIVND (reference sequence). The assay was immunoSEQ multiplex PCR, and TCRdb's table has in-frame clones only and misses some. The table records roughly 200,000 clones, roughly 94% of them present only once. Sequencing used blood. V and J are TRBV19 and TRBJ2-1; maybe TRBD2 (5 bases). The TCR originated in a man in his fifties or sixties in good health. CDR3 nucleotides: TGTGCCAGTAGTAGGGAGTACAATGAGCAGTTCTTC. Its protein product is CASSREYNEQFF. Full variable domain (remainder filled in from reference TRBV19 and TRBJ2-1): DGGITQSPKYLFRKEGQNVTLSCEQNLNHDAMYWYRQDPGQGLRLIYYSQIVNDFQKGDIAEGYSVSREKKESFPLTVTSAQKNPTAFYLCASSREYNEQFFGPGTRLTVL.